Below are 22 T cell receptor beta chains sequenced from a single sample in a study of blood T cell repertoires in COVID-19. The method was immunoSEQ multiplex PCR; TCRdb's version includes in-frame clones alone and lacks a portion of them. The data show about 270,000 clones, approximately 90% seen once. Sequenced material: PBMCs or T cells enriched from blood (not recorded which). The source is a man aged 40-49 years who had been exposed to COVID-19.

The chain links TRBV27 to TRBJ2-7; the match to TRBD2 covers 7 bases. V trimming: 6 bases; J trimming: 2 bases; junction bases outside the gene matches: 4. This CDR3 contains 13 residues. Germline assignment: CDR1 MNHEY and CDR2 SMNVEV (reference sequence). CDR3 DNA sequence: TGTGCCAGCAGACTAGCGAATGCCTACGAGCAGTACTTC. Its translation: CASRLANAYEQYF.

The chain is built from TRBV24-1 and TRBJ2-1; 10 nucleotides agree with TRBD1. Trimming cost V 0 bases and J 6 bases; bases outside gene matches: 4. Germline lookup yields CDR1 KGHDR and CDR2 SFDVKD. CDR3 size: 16 residues. CDR3: CATSDLGGQGINEQFF. CDR3 coding DNA: TGTGCCACCAGTGATTTGGGGGGACAGGGGATCAATGAGCAGTTCTTC.

The chain is built from TRBV5-1 and TRBJ2-5, with a possible D match to TRBD1 (6 bases). Germline V gene sequence: CDR1 SGHRS, CDR2 YFSETQ. The CDR3 sequence is 14 residues long. V was pared by 3 bases and J by 5 bases, with 14 bases between. This CDR3 reads CASSSGTLLETQYF. In DNA form, the CDR3 reads TGCGCCAGCAGCTCCGGGACACTTCTGGAGACCCAGTACTTC.

The genes are TRBV7-2 and TRBJ2-2; D is perhaps TRBD2 (6 bases). Germline values: CDR1 SGHTA, CDR2 FQGNSA. The V end was cut by 5 bases, the J end by 7 bases, with 17 bases between. The CDR3 runs to 15 residues. The CDR3 DNA reads as TGTGCCAGCAGCCACACAATGCGGGGCGGCGGGGAGCTGTTTTTT. This translates into CASSHTMRGGGELFF.

The chain couples TRBV10-1 to TRBJ1-6; D unresolved. Between the trimmed V and J ends, which lost 6 bases and 8 bases, there was a span of 23 bases. This CDR3 is 17 amino acids long. Germline loops: CDR1 WNHNN, CDR2 SYGVQD (reference sequence). The CDR3 DNA follows: TGCGCCAGCAGAACAAAACCCGGGGAAGGACCCGATTCACCCCTCCACTTT. Translating it yields CASRTKPGEGPDSPLHF.

The chain carries TRBV10-1 and TRBJ1-2; unclear D gene. The germline V gene has CDR1 WNHNN and CDR2 SYGVQD (reference sequence). V was trimmed by 7 bases and J by 12 bases, leaving 12 bases between them. This CDR3 is built from 10 residues. The CDR3 DNA reads as TGCGCCAGCAACGACCCTCGGGACACCTTC. Translated: CASNDPRDTF.

V gene TRBV7-3 combines with J gene TRBJ2-1, with D possibly TRBD1 on 6 matching bases. The V end lost 5 bases, the J end lost 10 bases, and 12 bases lay between the germline ends. Germline V lookup: CDR1 SGHTA, CDR2 FQGTGA. This CDR3 is 12 amino acids long. In nucleotides, the CDR3 is TGTGCCAGCAGCGAAAACAGGGTCGAGCAGTTCTTC. It specifies CASSENRVEQFF.

This chain connects TRBV28 to TRBJ2-1, with TRBD1 matching over 10 bases. The ends lost 5 bases at V and 4 bases at J; junction bases unmatched: 20. Germline values: CDR1 MDHEN, CDR2 SYDVKM. The CDR3 covers 20 residues. CDR3 in amino acids: CASSTTIGTGAFTPYNEQFF. The CDR3 coding sequence is TGTGCCAGCAGTACGACCATCGGGACAGGGGCATTCACGCCGTACAATGAGCAGTTCTTC. Looking up the rest from reference TRBV28 and TRBJ2-1 gives the full variable domain: DVKVTQSSRYLVKRTGEKVFLECVQDMDHENMFWYRQDPGLGLRLIYFSYDVKMKEKGDIPEGYSVSREKKERFSLILESASTNQTSMYLCASSTTIGTGAFTPYNEQFFGPGTRLTVL.

CDR3 residues: CASSQPLTTTGQGKGNEQFF. The CDR3 region has the DNA TGCGCCAGCAGTCAACCCCTCACCACAACAGGACAGGGGAAGGGAAATGAGCAGTTCTTC. The chain has TRBV23-1 and TRBJ2-1; TRBD1 agrees at 9 bases. TRBV23-1 is noted as an ORF with a role that remains uncertain. CDR3 length: 20 residues. Losses at the gene ends were 2 bases for V and 7 bases for J; bases not matched to a gene: 21.

The genes are TRBV6-2 or TRBV6-3 and TRBJ2-7, with 10 bases fitting TRBD2. The CDR3 sequence is 17 residues long. J lost 3 bases, V lost 4 bases, and 12 bases had no gene match. Germline lookup yields CDR1 MNHEY and CDR2 SVGEGT. The CDR3, as DNA: TGTGCCAGCAGTTTTTTTTCGGCTAGCGGGAGTATCTACGAGCAGTACTTC. Translation: CASSFFSASGSIYEQYF.

Only a few counts were recorded for this clone. V and J are TRBV12-5 and TRBJ2-1; TRBD2 aligns across 13 bases. The junction had 7 bases not matched to a gene; V was cut back by 7 bases and J by 4 bases. From germline, CDR1 is LGHNT and CDR2 FRNRAP. The CDR3 runs 16 residues. This CDR3 is CASARQTSGRYNEQFF. In nucleotides, the CDR3 is TGTGCTAGTGCCCGCCAGACTAGCGGGAGGTACAATGAGCAGTTCTTC.

J is TRBJ2-2 and V is TRBV5-1, with D maybe TRBD2 (5 bases). The CDR3 contains 12 residues. Germline V gene data show CDR1 as SGHRS and CDR2 as YFSETQ. V shed 5 bases and J shed 3 bases, with 5 bases lying between them. CDR3 sequence (DNA): TGCGCCAGCAGGAGGGACACCGGGGAGCTGTTTTTT. Protein product: CASRRDTGELFF.

This chain joins TRBV19 and TRBJ1-6; D gene ambiguous. Trimming pared 6 bases from V and 7 bases from J, leaving 16 bases between. There are 15 residues in the CDR3. The germline CDR1 and CDR2 sequences are LNHDA and SQIVND (reference sequence). The CDR3 here is CASSLRSGENSPLHF. CDR3 DNA: TGTGCCAGTAGCCTTCGATCTGGTGAGAATTCACCCCTCCACTTT.

This chain links TRBV5-1 with TRBJ2-2, with no clear D. The CDR3 contains 13 residues. The germline V and J ends were trimmed by 0 bases and 7 bases, with 7 bases remaining between them. Germline V gene data show CDR1 as SGHRS and CDR2 as YFSETQ. CDR3 nucleotides: TGCGCCAGCAGCTTGGCCACTGTCGGGGAGCTGTTTTTT. Translated: CASSLATVGELFF.

This clone was counted once. DNA for the CDR3: TGTGCCACCAGTGATCAACCACAGACAGGAGAGCAGTTCTTC. Translating gives CATSDQPQTGEQFF. This chain joins TRBV24-1 and TRBJ2-1; tentative D call: TRBD1 (6 bases). The CDR3 is made up of 14 amino acids. Germline CDR1 is KGHDR and CDR2 is SFDVKD. Trimming removed 3 bases at V and 10 bases at J, with 15 bases between.

This rearrangement joins TRBV7-2 to TRBJ1-2; no firm D call. CDR3 length: 13 residues. V was clipped by 7 bases and J by 7 bases, with 16 bases between them. Germline V CDR1 and CDR2: SGHTA, FQGNSA. This CDR3 reads CASNWKGEGGYTF. The CDR3 coding sequence is TGTGCCAGCAACTGGAAGGGAGAGGGTGGCTACACCTTC.

CDR3 DNA: TGCGCCAGCAGCTTGAATTCCTGGACAGGAAATGAAAAACTGTTTTTT. This translates into CASSLNSWTGNEKLFF. The J gene is TRBJ1-4, the V gene TRBV5-1; 7 bases align to TRBD1. The CDR3 runs 16 residues. V shed 1 base and J 5 bases; nucleotides not matched to a gene: 8. Germline V lookup: CDR1 SGHRS, CDR2 YFSETQ.

The chain carries TRBV6-4 and TRBJ2-3, with D maybe TRBD2 (5 bases). V dropped 2 bases and J dropped 5 bases, with 11 bases sitting between them. The CDR3 covers 14 residues. CDR1 and CDR2 from the germline V gene are MRHNA and SNTAGT. The CDR3 sequence is CASSDGGGGDTQYF. CDR3 in DNA: TGTGCCAGCAGTGACGGAGGTGGCGGAGATACGCAGTATTTT.

The sample holds one count of this clone. The chain is built from TRBV5-4 and TRBJ2-5, with 9 nucleotides matching TRBD1. From germline, CDR1 is SGHNT and CDR2 YYREEE (reference sequence). With V trimmed by 3 bases and J by 4 bases, 4 bases remained unmatched. The CDR3 spans 14 residues. The CDR3 reads CASSSTGGGETQYF. The CDR3 region has the DNA TGTGCCAGCAGCTCGACAGGGGGGGGAGAGACCCAGTACTTC.

The CDR3 DNA reads TGTGCCACGGGACAGGGGGCATTTACTGAAGCTTTCTTT. Its translation: CATGQGAFTEAFF. The rearrangement joins TRBV6-5 to TRBJ1-1, with TRBD1 matching over 12 bases. The CDR3 has 13 amino acids. Trimming took 10 bases from V and 5 from J; bases not matched to a gene: 5. The germline gives CDR1 MNHEY, CDR2 SVGAGI.

The rearrangement uses TRBV27 and TRBJ1-4; possible D gene TRBD1, 5 bases. This CDR3 contains 14 residues. Germline CDR1 MNHEY, CDR2 SMNVEV (reference sequence). V was clipped by 5 bases and J by 3 bases, with 10 bases between them. CDR3 sequence: CASSLQGANEKLFF. Written as DNA, the CDR3 is TGTGCCAGCAGTCTCCAGGGTGCTAATGAAAAACTGTTTTTT.

The chain employs TRBV9 and TRBJ2-1; the match to TRBD1 covers 8 bases. Germline trimming cut 0 bases from V and 7 bases from J; bases unmatched to any gene: 15. CDR3 length equals 18 residues. In germline, CDR1 is SGDLS, CDR2 YYNGEE. The CDR3 here is CASSVDLESGGGYNEQFF. DNA of the CDR3: TGTGCCAGCAGCGTAGACCTGGAGTCAGGGGGCGGTTATAATGAGCAGTTCTTC.